Reported below is one T cell receptor beta chain. Its target is unknown. The record originates from a study of somatic mutations in cytotoxic T cells in rheumatoid arthritis. On the study more broadly: Blood (just over 29 ml EDTA) from each patient was taken right after diagnosis, before any treatment.

Per the authors' pipeline: Patient CD8+ clones larger than 1% rarely matched published virus-specific TCRB sequences. Only in-frame clones appear in the TCRdb table, and some are missing; sequencing was by immunoSEQ multiplex PCR. From that table come the V and J calls and clone size; the DNA was used to work out D and trimming. The table has about 5,500 clones, roughly four fifths seen once. V shed 0 bases and J 5 bases; nucleotides not matched to a gene: 4. In germline, CDR1 is SGHVS, CDR2 FNYEAQ. CDR3 length: 14 amino acids. The CD4+ and CD8+ fractions came from positive magnetic bead selection and were purity-checked by flow cytometry. Notes on the study in general: Antigenic targets recognized by the expanded CD8+ clones remained undetermined.

The chain is built from TRBV7-6 and TRBJ2-7, with TRBD1 matching 7 bases. Material: CD8+ T cells sorted from blood. This receptor was taken from a woman between 50 and 59 years old with rheumatoid arthritis. Here the CDR3 reads CASSLAPTGHEQYF. CDR3 DNA sequence: TGTGCCAGCAGCTTAGCACCGACAGGGCACGAGCAGTACTTC.